These T cell receptor beta chains were read from a single sample in a study of cytomegalovirus exposure and HLA in healthy donors. Only in-frame clones appear in the TCRdb table, and some are missing; sequencing was by immunoSEQ multiplex PCR. Found here are 150,000 to 200,000 clones, roughly 75% of them singletons; the top ten hold 1%. Sequencing input: PBMCs. The receptors were sampled from a woman aged 50 to 60 in good health and CMV-seropositive. Both conserved end residues are part of each CDR3. The order of the fields is clone size, D gene, V gene, J gene, CDR3 DNA, CDR3 protein. The D gene is left open where the match is weak. Size values are once, few and many counts, or a class for expanded clones, and some rows have none.

once,.,TRBV5-1,TRBJ1-2,TGCGCCAGCAGTAGCGTACCGGGACGGGGGGCCGTCGGCTACACCTTC,CASSSVPGRGAVGYTF
.,TRBD2,TRBV7-2,TRBJ2-2,TGTGCCAGCAGCCCGGGACTAGCGGGGGCCGGGGAGCTGTTTTTT,CASSPGLAGAGELFF
.,.,TRBV27,TRBJ1-2,TGTGCCAGCAGAAAGACAGGTCCTATTAACTATGGCTACACCTTC,CASRKTGPINYGYTF
few,.,TRBV7-3,TRBJ1-1,TGTGCCAGCAGCTTAACGGGCGGAGGGAACACTGAAGCTTTCTTT,CASSLTGGGNTEAFF
.,.,TRBV4-3,TRBJ1-2,TGCGCCAGCAGCCGAGGCGAGTTCTCGGGCTATGGCTACACCTTC,CASSRGEFSGYGYTF
.,.,TRBV28,TRBJ2-7,TGTGCCAGCAGTAATGGGGCGCGATCCCCCTACGAGCAGTACTTC,CASSNGARSPYEQYF
.,TRBD2,TRBV18,TRBJ2-1,TGTGCCAGCTCTCACGGGAGACTTAGCGGGAGACACTCCTACAATGAGCAGTTCTTC,CASSHGRLSGRHSYNEQFF
.,.,TRBV15,TRBJ2-7,TGTGCCACCAGCAGGGGAAAGTCGACGGGGAGCTCCTACGAGCAGTACTTC,CATSRGKSTGSSYEQYF
.,.,TRBV6-6,TRBJ1-2,TGTGCCAGCAGTTTACAGGGTTCTTATGGCTACACCTTC,CASSLQGSYGYTF
.,TRBD2,TRBV13,TRBJ2-7,TGTGCCAGCAGCTCATGGACTAGCGGACCCTACGAGCAGTACTTC,CASSSWTSGPYEQYF
.,.,TRBV2,TRBJ1-5,TGTGCCAGCAGTGGGGGGCAGGTAAATCAGCCCCAGCATTTT,CASSGGQVNQPQHF
once,.,TRBV21-1,TRBJ2-7,TGTGCCAGCAGCAACAGGATCGCCGAGCAGTACTTC,CASSNRIAEQYF
.,.,TRBV7-8,TRBJ1-1,TGTGCCAGCAGCTTCTGGGGGCAGACGGGGACTGAAGCTTTCTTT,CASSFWGQTGTEAFF
.,.,TRBV27,TRBJ1-5,TGTGCCAGCAGTTCCGGCAGGAATCAGCCCCAGCATTTT,CASSSGRNQPQHF
once,TRBD1,TRBV7-2,TRBJ1-2,TGTGCCAGCAGCCGTCCCGACAGGGAATACTATGGCTACACCTTC,CASSRPDREYYGYTF
.,TRBD1,TRBV4-3,TRBJ2-2,TGCGCCAGCAGCCAAGAAACAGGGGGCGCGGCCGGGGAGCTGTTTTTT,CASSQETGGAAGELFF
.,.,TRBV15,TRBJ2-7,TGTGCCACCAGCAGACTTGACAGAGGTGGCGAGCAGTACTTC,CATSRLDRGGEQYF
few,TRBD1,TRBV29-1,TRBJ1-2,TGCAGCGCACTCCTGCTGGACAGGAGCAACTATGGCTACACCTTC,CSALLLDRSNYGYTF
.,.,TRBV7-6,TRBJ2-7,TGTGCCAGCAGCTTAGGACCAGGCCATTGGGACTTC,CASSLGPGHWDF
once,.,TRBV5-5,TRBJ2-3,TGTGCCAGCCGAGTGGAGAACTACACAGATACGCAGTATTTT,CASRVENYTDTQYF
few,.,TRBV9,TRBJ2-3,TGTGCCAGCAGCGTATGGGACAAGGGGCAAGGAGATACGCAGTATTTT,CASSVWDKGQGDTQYF
.,TRBD2,TRBV28,TRBJ2-1,TGTGCCAGCAGTTTCGGGGGGCTAGCGGGAGTTGTCAATGAGCAGTTCTTC,CASSFGGLAGVVNEQFF
few,TRBD1,TRBV9,TRBJ1-2,TGTGCCAGCAGCCCCTCCCGACCCCGGGACAGGGACCGGGGCTACACCTTC,CASSPSRPRDRDRGYTF
.,TRBD1,TRBV28,TRBJ2-3,TGTGCCAGCAGTTTAGGGGACAGGGGTGCAGATACGCAGTATTTT,CASSLGDRGADTQYF
once,TRBD2,TRBV2,TRBJ2-2,TGTGCCAGCCTCGAACTAGCGGCCGGGGAGCTGTTTTTT,CASLELAAGELFF
.,TRBD1,TRBV7-2,TRBJ2-2,TGTGCCAGCAGTTCGGACAGGGCCCGGACCGGGGAGCTGTTTTTT,CASSSDRARTGELFF
.,.,TRBV23-1,TRBJ2-7,TGCGCCAGCAGTCCTCGGGCAGGTGGGGCCGAGCAGTACTTC,CASSPRAGGAEQYF
.,TRBD1,TRBV19,TRBJ2-7,TGTGCCAGTACCCCGGGACAGGGGGCTTACGAGCAGTACTTC,CASTPGQGAYEQYF
.,TRBD1,TRBV19,TRBJ2-4,TGTGCCAGTAGTGGATCTGGACAGGGGGCCCCTCTAGCCAAAAACATTCAGTACTTC,CASSGSGQGAPLAKNIQYF
.,TRBD2,TRBV7-3,TRBJ2-7,TGTGCCAGCAGCTTAACCCCTAGCGGGGCCTACGAGCAGTACTTC,CASSLTPSGAYEQYF
.,TRBD1,TRBV7-9,TRBJ1-4,TGTGCCAGCGGGACAGGGGGGAATGAAAAACTGTTTTTT,CASGTGGNEKLFF
few,.,TRBV30,TRBJ1-4,TGTGCCTGGAGTGGGGGGGTCGGAACTAATGAAAAACTGTTTTTT,CAWSGGVGTNEKLFF
.,.,TRBV19,TRBJ2-2,TGTGCCAGTAGTATCACTCAGGGGACCGGGGAGCTGTTTTTT,CASSITQGTGELFF
.,TRBD2,TRBV18,TRBJ2-1,TGTGCCAGCTCACTACGACAACTAGCGACCTACAATGAGCAGTTCTTC,CASSLRQLATYNEQFF
.,.,TRBV5-1,TRBJ2-6,TGCGCCAGCAGCCCACAGGGTCCCGGTCAGGGGGGCGACACTGGGGCCAACGTCCTGACTTTC,CASSPQGPGQGGDTGANVLTF
few,.,TRBV29-1,TRBJ1-2,TGCAGCGTTGATCAGGTGAACTATGGCTACACCTTC,CSVDQVNYGYTF
few,TRBD1,TRBV7-9,TRBJ1-1,TGTGCCAGCAGTACCACAGGGGTCCACACTGAAGCTTTCTTT,CASSTTGVHTEAFF
.,TRBD1,TRBV4-3,TRBJ2-1,TGCGCCAGCGGGACAGGACCGTACAATGAGCAGTTCTTC,CASGTGPYNEQFF
.,.,TRBV11-1,TRBJ2-7,TGTGCCAGCAGCTTATACAGGTACGAGCAGTACTTC,CASSLYRYEQYF
.,TRBD1,TRBV29-1,TRBJ1-3,TGCAGCGTAGGACAGGGGGCTGGAAACACCATATATTTT,CSVGQGAGNTIYF
.,.,TRBV28,TRBJ2-7,TGTGCCAGCAGCCCCGGCTCCTACGAGCAGTACTTC,CASSPGSYEQYF
.,TRBD1,TRBV19,TRBJ1-4,TGTGCCAGTAGTAAGTCTTCGGACAGGGGGAATGAAAAACTGTTTTTT,CASSKSSDRGNEKLFF
.,.,TRBV5-1,TRBJ2-1,TGCGCCAGCAGCTTGGGGACATTCAATGAGCAGTTCTTC,CASSLGTFNEQFF
once,TRBD1,TRBV11-2,TRBJ1-4,TGTGCCAGCAGCGCCCTAACAGGGGCGAGGGAAAAACTGTTTTTT,CASSALTGAREKLFF
.,.,TRBV7-9,TRBJ1-1,TGTTCCAGCAGCTTAACTAACTACCTAACTGAAGCTTTCTTT,CSSSLTNYLTEAFF
.,.,TRBV12-5,TRBJ2-7,TGTGCTAGTGGTTTGGTAGGTGGGCTGGAAGGATACGAGCAGTACTTC,CASGLVGGLEGYEQYF
.,.,TRBV28,TRBJ1-2,TGTGCCAGCAGTTTACAGGACTATGGCTACACCTTC,CASSLQDYGYTF
.,TRBD1,TRBV27,TRBJ1-6,TGTGCCAGCAGTTGGAGGGGGCGCGCAAGTTCACCCCTCCACTTT,CASSWRGRASSPLHF
.,.,TRBV21-1,TRBJ2-2,TGTGCCAGCAGCGACAACACTAGCGGCCCAGCAACCGGGGAGCTGTTTTTT,CASSDNTSGPATGELFF
.,TRBD2,TRBV10-3,TRBJ2-7,TGTGCCATCAGTGTTAGCGGGACAACCTACGAGCAGTACTTC,CAISVSGTTYEQYF
once,.,TRBV27,TRBJ1-2,TGTGCCAGCAGTTTATCACCCAGGGTTAGGAGCTATGGCTACACCTTC,CASSLSPRVRSYGYTF
.,TRBD2,TRBV18,TRBJ2-1,TGTGCCAGCTCGCTAAACTCTGGACTAGCGGCCTACAATGAGCAGTTCTTC,CASSLNSGLAAYNEQFF
.,TRBD1,TRBV5-1,TRBJ2-1,TGCGCCAGCAGCTTGGGGACAGGGAATGAGCAGTTCTTC,CASSLGTGNEQFF